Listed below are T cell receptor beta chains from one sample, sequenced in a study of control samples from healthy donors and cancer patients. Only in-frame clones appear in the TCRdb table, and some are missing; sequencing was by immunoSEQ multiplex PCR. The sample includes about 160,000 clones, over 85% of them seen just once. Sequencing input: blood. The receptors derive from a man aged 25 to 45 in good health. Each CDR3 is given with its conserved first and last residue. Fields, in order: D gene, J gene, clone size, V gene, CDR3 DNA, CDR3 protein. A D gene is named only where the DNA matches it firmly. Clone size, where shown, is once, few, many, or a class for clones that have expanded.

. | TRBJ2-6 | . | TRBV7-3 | TGTGCCAGCAGCCAAAATTGGGCAGGGGTGAGACCTGGGGCCAACGTCCTGACTTTC | CASSQNWAGVRPGANVLTF
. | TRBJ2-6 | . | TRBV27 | TGTGCCAGCAGAATAAGTGGGGCCAACGTCCTGACTTTC | CASRISGANVLTF
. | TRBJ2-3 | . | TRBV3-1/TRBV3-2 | TGTGCCAGCAGCCTCACAGGGTTGGGCACAGATACGCAGTATTTT | CASSLTGLGTDTQYF
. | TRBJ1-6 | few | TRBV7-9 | TGTGCCAGCAGCCATTGGGCGGATAATTCACCCCTCCACTTT | CASSHWADNSPLHF
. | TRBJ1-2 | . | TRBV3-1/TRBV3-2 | TGTGCCAGCAGCCAAGATAGCGGAGGGGCTGGCTACACCTTC | CASSQDSGGAGYTF
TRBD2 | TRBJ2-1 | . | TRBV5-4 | TGTGCCAGCAGCTTGGGAGGGGCTAGCGGGAGATATAGTGAGCAGTTCTTC | CASSLGGASGRYSEQFF
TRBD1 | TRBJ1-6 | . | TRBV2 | TGTGCCAGCAGTGTAGGGGGCGGGAATTCACCCCTCCACTTT | CASSVGGGNSPLHF
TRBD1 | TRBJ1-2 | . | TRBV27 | TGTGCCAGCAGTTTATGGAGCGGGGGACAGGGGGCGCAGGTCTATGGCTACACCTTC | CASSLWSGGQGAQVYGYTF
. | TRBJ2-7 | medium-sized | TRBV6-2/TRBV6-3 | TGTGCCAGCAGTTATAAGGCGGGCGAGACCGAGTCGGGGCAGTACTTC | CASSYKAGETESGQYF
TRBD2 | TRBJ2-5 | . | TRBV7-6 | TGTGCCAGCAGCTTAGCCTCGGGAGGGTTTCAAGAGACCCAGTACTTC | CASSLASGGFQETQYF
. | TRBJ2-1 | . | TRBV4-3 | TGCGCCAGCAGCCAAGATTGGGGCGGGGTAAGGCAGTTCTTC | CASSQDWGGVRQFF
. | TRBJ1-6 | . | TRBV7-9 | TGTGCCAGCAGCTTAAGAGCCGACAATTCACCCCTCCACTTT | CASSLRADNSPLHF
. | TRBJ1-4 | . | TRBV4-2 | TGTGCCAGCAGCCGGGTCAGGGATGAAAAACTGTTTTTT | CASSRVRDEKLFF
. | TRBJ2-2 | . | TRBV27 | TGTGCCAGCAGTTTATATCTTGGGGTTACAAGATCCACCGGGGAGCTGTTTTTT | CASSLYLGVTRSTGELFF
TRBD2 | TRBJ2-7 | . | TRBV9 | TGTGCCAGCAGCGTAGGGTGGAAAAGCGGGACCTACGAGCAGTACTTC | CASSVGWKSGTYEQYF
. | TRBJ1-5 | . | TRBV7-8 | TGTGCCAGCAGCGCCAACAGAGGCAATCAGCCCCAGCATTTT | CASSANRGNQPQHF
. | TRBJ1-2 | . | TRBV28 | TGTGCCAGCAGTACGTTATATGGCTACACCTTC | CASSTLYGYTF
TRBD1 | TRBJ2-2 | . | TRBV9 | TGTGCCAGCAGCGTGAACAGGGGGCTGAACACCGGGGAGCTGTTTTTT | CASSVNRGLNTGELFF
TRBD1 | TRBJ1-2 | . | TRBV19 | TGTGCCAGTAGCCCCGACAGGGCGGAGGGCTACACCTTC | CASSPDRAEGYTF
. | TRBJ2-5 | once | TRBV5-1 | TGCGCCAGCAGCCCCAGTCGAGAGACCCAGTACTTC | CASSPSRETQYF
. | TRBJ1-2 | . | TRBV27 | TGTGCCAGCAGTCCAGACCCGGGACACCGAAACTATGGCTACACCTTC | CASSPDPGHRNYGYTF
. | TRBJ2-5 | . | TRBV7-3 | TGTGCCAGCAGTCGACAGGTCCAAGAGACCCAGTACTTC | CASSRQVQETQYF
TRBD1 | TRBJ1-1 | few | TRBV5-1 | TGCGCCAGCAGCTTGGCGCAGGGGGCGAGGTCGACCACTGAAGCTTTCTTT | CASSLAQGARSTTEAFF
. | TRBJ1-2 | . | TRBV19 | TGTGCCAGTAGTATAGGTCAGGGTAACTATGGCTACACCTTC | CASSIGQGNYGYTF
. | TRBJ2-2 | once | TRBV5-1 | TGCGCCAGCGCCTCAGGGCAAATGAACACCGGGGAGCTGTTTTTT | CASASGQMNTGELFF
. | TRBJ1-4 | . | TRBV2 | TGTGCCAGCAGTGAAGCGCGCATTCTGCTGTTTTTT | CASSEARILLFF
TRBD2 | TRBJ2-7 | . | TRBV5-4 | TGTGCCAGCAGCCATCCTAGCGGCCCCTCCGAGCAGTACTTC | CASSHPSGPSEQYF
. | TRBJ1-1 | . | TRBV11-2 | TGTGCCAGCAGCCCCCACACGGAAAGGGCTTTCTTT | CASSPHTERAFF
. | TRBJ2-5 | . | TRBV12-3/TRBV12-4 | TGTGCCAGCAGTTTAGCCCAAGAGACCCAGTACTTC | CASSLAQETQYF
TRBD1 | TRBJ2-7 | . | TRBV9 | TGTGCCAGCAGCGTAGACCCAGACAGGGTTATCTACGAGCAGTACTTC | CASSVDPDRVIYEQYF
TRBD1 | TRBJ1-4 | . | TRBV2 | TGTGCCAGCAGCCCGATCCAACAGGGGGGAAATGAAAAACTGTTTTTT | CASSPIQQGGNEKLFF
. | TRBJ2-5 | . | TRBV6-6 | TGTGCCAGCAGTTACGGGGAGACCCAGTACTTC | CASSYGETQYF
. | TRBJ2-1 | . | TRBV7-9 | TGTGCCAGCAGCTTATGGCGGGGCAGGTACAATGAGCAGTTCTTC | CASSLWRGRYNEQFF
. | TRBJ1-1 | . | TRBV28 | TGTGCCAGCAGTTTAGACCAGAACACTGAAGCTTTCTTT | CASSLDQNTEAFF
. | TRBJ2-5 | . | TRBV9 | TGTGCCAGCAGCGTACTAGATCAAGAGACCCAGTACTTC | CASSVLDQETQYF
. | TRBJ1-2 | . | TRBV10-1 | TGCGCCAGCAGCCGCGGTGGGGATGGCTACACCTTC | CASSRGGDGYTF
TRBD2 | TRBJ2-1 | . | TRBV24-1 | TGTGCCACCAGCGTAGCGGGAGCGGACAATGAGCAGTTCTTC | CATSVAGADNEQFF